This T cell receptor (beta chain) was retrieved from a study of T cell repertoires in cytomegalovirus infection. Study overall: CMV epitopes, recently identified HLA-C-restricted and well-studied HLA-B-restricted, were used.

In TCRdb, the reads were re-called with MiXCR into one record per CDR3 protein. The sample lists fewer than 650,000 distinct CDR3 sequences, 40% occurring once. General study findings and limits: Adding up the frequency of public TCR beta families identified people who carried CMV plus the relevant HLA. There were HLA-C-restricted CMV-specific TCR beta clonotypes dominating the ex vivo response.

The trim removed 6 bases at V and 7 bases at J, leaving 11 bases unmatched. The CDR3 consists of 14 residues. CDR1 and CDR2 from the germline V gene are MNHEY and SVGEGT. Concerning this clonotype: Its antigen is still unknown.

The origin of this receptor is a human donor in good health (CMV status not recorded). Some clones in this sample may be carry-over from other donors' samples. The chain is built from TRBV6-2 or TRBV6-3 and TRBJ1-2, with 7 nucleotides matching TRBD1. Sequenced here: cultured PBMCs, sampled from culture after CMV antigen stimulation. In DNA form, the CDR3 reads TGTGCCAGCAGCCTCCGGGACAGTTCCGGTGGCTACACCTTC. Translated: CASSLRDSSGGYTF.